A selection of T cell receptor beta chains follows, all from one sample in a study of cytomegalovirus exposure and HLA in healthy donors. Clones were read by immunoSEQ multiplex PCR, and TCRdb kept only the in-frame ones, dropping some. Of around 160,000 clones listed, around 75% are singletons. Input material: PBMCs. The origin of the receptors is a human donor in good health. CDR3s include the opening cysteine and the closing phenylalanine or tryptophan. The D gene is left open where the match is weak. Rows may omit the clone size; those that give it use once, few, many or a size class.

v_call	d_call	j_call	clone_size	cdr3_aa	cdr3_nt
TRBV6-5	-	TRBJ1-2	-	CASSSSLTGVNYGYTF	TGTGCCAGCAGTTCCTCCTTGACAGGCGTTAACTATGGCTACACCTTC
TRBV13	-	TRBJ2-1	-	CASSSGTSYYNEQFF	TGTGCCAGCAGCTCCGGGACTTCGTACTACAATGAGCAGTTCTTC
TRBV5-4	TRBD2	TRBJ2-7	once	CASSYGLAEYEQYF	TGTGCCAGCAGCTACGGACTAGCGGAGTACGAGCAGTACTTC
TRBV11-3	TRBD1	TRBJ1-3	-	CASSLQGVSGNTIYF	TGTGCCAGCAGCTTACAGGGGGTCTCTGGAAACACCATATATTTT
TRBV6-1	TRBD2	TRBJ2-5	-	CASSATSGGAWETQYF	TGTGCCAGCAGTGCGACTAGCGGGGGGGCCTGGGAGACCCAGTACTTC
TRBV4-3	TRBD1	TRBJ2-3	-	CASSLGQAITSTDTQYF	TGCGCCAGCAGCCTAGGACAGGCTATAACTAGCACAGATACGCAGTATTTT
TRBV5-4	-	TRBJ1-1	-	CASSGTRGDTEAFF	TGTGCCAGCAGCGGGACCCGGGGGGACACTGAAGCTTTCTTT
TRBV12-5	TRBD1	TRBJ1-2	-	CASGWGQTYGYTF	TGTGCTAGTGGTTGGGGACAGACTTATGGCTACACCTTC
TRBV5-1	-	TRBJ1-1	-	CASSLVGQGASLNTEAFF	-
TRBV7-9	-	TRBJ2-7	-	CASSLELGRGRSYEQYF	TGTGCCAGCAGCTTAGAATTGGGCAGGGGAAGGTCCTACGAGCAGTACTTC
TRBV10-1	TRBD1	TRBJ1-4	-	CASSGQGFRNEKLFF	TGCGCCAGCAGCGGACAGGGATTTCGGAATGAAAAACTGTTTTTT
TRBV7-9	-	TRBJ1-1	-	CASSLSFGSTEAFF	TGTGCCAGCAGCCTAAGTTTCGGGAGCACTGAAGCTTTCTTT
TRBV19	-	TRBJ2-6	-	CASSISYSGANVLTF	TGTGCCAGTAGTATCTCCTACTCTGGGGCCAACGTCCTGACTTTC
TRBV28	TRBD2	TRBJ2-2	-	CASRMTSSHTGELFF	TGTGCCAGCAGAATGACTAGCTCCCACACCGGGGAGCTGTTTTTT
TRBV27	-	TRBJ2-7	-	CASSLFSGYKEQYF	TGTGCCAGCAGTTTATTTTCGGGGTACAAGGAGCAGTACTTC
TRBV19	TRBD1	TRBJ1-5	-	CASSLLMAGTGGGSNQPQHF	TGTGCCAGTAGTTTACTAATGGCCGGGACAGGGGGCGGAAGCAATCAGCCCCAGCATTTT
TRBV4-2	TRBD2	TRBJ2-1	-	CASSRRSTSGGSYNEQFF	TGTGCCAGCAGCCGCCGAAGCACTAGCGGGGGATCCTACAATGAGCAGTTCTTC
TRBV19	TRBD1	TRBJ1-5	-	CASSTWSRDRGSQPQHF	TGTGCCAGTAGTACTTGGTCCCGGGACAGAGGGAGTCAGCCCCAGCATTTT
TRBV29-1	-	TRBJ1-2	-	CSVAGAYGYTF	TGCAGCGTGGCTGGGGCTTATGGCTACACCTTC
TRBV4-1	TRBD2	TRBJ2-7	-	CASSPRTSVATYEQYF	TGCGCCAGCAGCCCCAGGACTAGCGTGGCTACCTACGAGCAGTACTTC
TRBV4-3	-	TRBJ2-3	once	CASSQEPFGLADTQYF	TGCGCCAGCAGCCAAGAACCCTTTGGGCTTGCAGATACGCAGTATTTT
TRBV7-9	TRBD2	TRBJ2-3	-	CASSLSWRGAGADTQYF	TGTGCCAGCAGCTTAAGCTGGCGGGGGGCCGGGGCAGATACGCAGTATTTT
TRBV7-2	-	TRBJ1-2	-	CASSEDKTRVYGYTF	TGTGCCAGCAGCGAAGATAAGACCCGGGTCTATGGCTACACCTTC
TRBV12-5	TRBD2	TRBJ2-1	-	CASGLDLLAAFNNEQFF	TGTGCTAGTGGTTTGGACCTACTAGCGGCCTTCAACAATGAGCAGTTCTTC
TRBV15	TRBD1	TRBJ2-3	few	CATSRDGGQGTDTQYF	TGTGCCACCAGCAGAGACGGCGGACAGGGCACAGATACGCAGTATTTT
TRBV5-8	-	TRBJ2-3	-	CASSYLRDTQYF	TGTGCCAGCAGCTACCTTCGGGATACGCAGTATTTT
TRBV4-1	-	TRBJ1-1	-	CASSQVMNTEAFF	TGCGCCAGCAGCCAAGTAATGAACACTGAAGCTTTCTTT
TRBV4-1	-	TRBJ1-4	-	CASSQGRGEGSLGKLFF	TGCGCCAGCAGCCAAGGCCGGGGGGAGGGGAGTTTAGGAAAACTGTTTTTT
TRBV5-6	-	TRBJ2-1	-	CASSLEGDNEQFF	TGTGCCAGCAGCTTGGAAGGGGACAATGAGCAGTTCTTC
TRBV19	TRBD1	TRBJ1-5	-	CASSMDTRDRVGQPQHF	TGTGCCAGTAGTATGGACACCCGGGACAGGGTCGGCCAGCCCCAGCATTTT
TRBV23-1	-	TRBJ1-6	few	CASSQSQFLQAGVGSPLHF	TGCGCCAGCAGTCAATCTCAATTTTTACAGGCAGGAGTGGGTTCACCCCTCCACTTT
TRBV5-1	TRBD1	TRBJ1-1	-	CASSAAGTGNTEAFF	TGCGCCAGCAGCGCGGCCGGGACAGGGAACACTGAAGCTTTCTTT
TRBV19	-	TRBJ2-1	-	CASRNGVREQFF	TGTGCCAGTAGAAACGGTGTCCGTGAGCAGTTCTTC
TRBV4-1	TRBD1	TRBJ1-1	-	CASSQDGQGGTEAFF	TGCGCCAGCAGCCAAGATGGACAGGGTGGAACTGAAGCTTTCTTT
TRBV6-1	-	TRBJ1-6	-	CASSEVHLTYNSPLHF	TGTGCCAGCAGTGAAGTACACCTCACCTATAATTCACCCCTCCACTTT
TRBV7-2	TRBD2	TRBJ2-3	-	CASSSRRAGSTDTQYF	TGTGCCAGCAGCTCCCGTCGAGCGGGGAGCACAGATACGCAGTATTTT
TRBV20-1	-	TRBJ1-4	-	CSASGNEKLFF	TGCAGTGCTTCCGGTAATGAAAAACTGTTTTTT